This TCR beta chain was documented in a study of T cells expressing NK-cell markers. From the 5' RACE reads, TCRdb lists one entry per CDR3 protein and no DNA. This sample contains about 410,000 distinct CDR3 sequences. The CDR3 covers 18 residues. Germline assignment: CDR1 SGHRS and CDR2 YFSETQ. The V and J genes are TRBV5-1 and TRBJ2-1; no DNA is available, so the TRBD2 call from TCRdb remains unchecked. Sequencing was done on a sample of blood T cells: a sorted CD56 or NKG2C T cell subset, CD4+ or CD8+ T cells, or bulk PBMC T cells (not recorded which). This TCR was recovered from a woman between 50 and 59 years old in good health. The CDR3 here is CASSLEASGSKTYNEQFF. Together with reference TRBV5-1 and TRBJ2-1, the CDR3 gives the full variable domain: KAGVTQTPRYLIKTRGQQVTLSCSPISGHRSVSWYQQTPGQGLQFLFEYFSETQRNKGNFPGRFSGRQFSNSRSEMNVSTLELGDSALYLCASSLEASGSKTYNEQFFGPGTRLTVL.